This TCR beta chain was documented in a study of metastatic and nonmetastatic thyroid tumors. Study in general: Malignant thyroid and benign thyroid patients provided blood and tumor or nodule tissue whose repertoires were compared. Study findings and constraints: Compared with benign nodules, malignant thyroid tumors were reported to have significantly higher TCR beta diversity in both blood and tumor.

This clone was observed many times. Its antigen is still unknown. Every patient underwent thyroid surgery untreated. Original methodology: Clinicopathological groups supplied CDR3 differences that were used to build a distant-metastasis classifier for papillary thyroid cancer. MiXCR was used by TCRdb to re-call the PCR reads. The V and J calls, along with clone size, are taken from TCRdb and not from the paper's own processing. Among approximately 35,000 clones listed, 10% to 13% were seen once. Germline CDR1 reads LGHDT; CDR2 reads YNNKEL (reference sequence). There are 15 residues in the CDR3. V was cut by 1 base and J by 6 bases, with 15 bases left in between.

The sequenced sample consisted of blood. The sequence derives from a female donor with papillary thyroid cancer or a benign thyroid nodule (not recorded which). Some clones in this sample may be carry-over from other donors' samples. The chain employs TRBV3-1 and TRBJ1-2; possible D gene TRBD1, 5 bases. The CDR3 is CASSQGWGPRNGYTF. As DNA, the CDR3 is TGTGCCAGCAGCCAAGGTTGGGGCCCAAGGAATGGCTACACCTTC.